This is a list of T cell receptor beta chains from one sample in a study of Ad26.COV2.S vaccination and SARS-CoV-2 variants. Libraries were prepared by immunoSEQ multiplex PCR; TCRdb keeps only in-frame clonotypes and omits some of them. The sample consists of about 480,000 clones, 70% to 90% of them appearing once. Sequences were derived from peripheral blood, sampled in a trial of Ad26.COV2.S vaccine versus placebo. All receptors derive from a person between 18 and 65 years old who received the Ad26.COV2.S COVID-19 vaccine or a placebo. The CDR3 runs from the conserved cysteine through the conserved F or W. The D gene is left open where the match is weak. Expanded clones are given a class, and other clones once, few, many or no size at all.

>TRBJ1-6|once|TRBV3-1/TRBV3-2|.
TGTGCCAGCAGCCAATCGGGAGGGGTTGTCGATTCACCCCTCCACTTT
CASSQSGGVVDSPLHF
>TRBJ1-2|.|TRBV18|.
TGTGCCAGCTCACCACCAGGGAGCGGGAACTATGGCTACACCTTC
CASSPPGSGNYGYTF
>TRBJ1-4|few|TRBV9|.
TGTGCCAGCAGCGTAGATGTCTTGGATGAAAAACTGTTTTTT
CASSVDVLDEKLFF
>TRBJ2-7|once|TRBV9|.
TGTGCCAGCAGCGTAGCCGTGGGGCCGGCGGGCGAGCAGTACTTC
CASSVAVGPAGEQYF
>TRBJ2-7|.|TRBV2|.
TGTGCCAGCAGTGAAGCGCTTCAGGGGGAGCAGTACTTC
CASSEALQGEQYF
>TRBJ2-7|.|TRBV28|TRBD2
TGTGCCAGCAGCCCACTTTCTTCCGGGAGGAACGAGCAGTACTTC
CASSPLSSGRNEQYF
>TRBJ2-1|.|TRBV6-2/TRBV6-3|.
TGTGCCAGCACCCCCGGGGTAGCCCTCAATGAGCAGTTCTTC
CASTPGVALNEQFF
>TRBJ1-5|few|TRBV28|.
TGTGCCAGCAGCCGGGGGGTGGGGCAGCCCCAGCATTTT
CASSRGVGQPQHF
>TRBJ1-6|.|TRBV5-6|.
TGTGCCAGCAGCTTGATCCGACCCTCTAATTCACCCCTCCACTTT
CASSLIRPSNSPLHF
>TRBJ2-7|.|TRBV5-1|TRBD2
TGCGCCAGCAGCGTCACTAGCGGGGGGACCGAGCAGTACTTC
CASSVTSGGTEQYF
>TRBJ2-5|.|TRBV18|TRBD2
TGTGCCAGCTCACCACCGACTAGCGGGAGGGCCCCAGAGACCCAGTACTTC
CASSPPTSGRAPETQYF
>TRBJ2-2|.|TRBV3-1/TRBV3-2|.
TGTGCCAGCAGCCAGTCTCCGGCTAACACCGGGGAGCTGTTTTTT
CASSQSPANTGELFF
>TRBJ1-6|many|TRBV6-5|TRBD1
TGTGCCAGCAGCGGACAGGGAAAAAATTCACCCCTCCACTTT
CASSGQGKNSPLHF
>TRBJ2-3|few|TRBV30|.
TGTGCCTGGAGTGTGGCCGGGCCAATCGCGGATACGCAGTATTTT
CAWSVAGPIADTQYF
>TRBJ1-5|.|TRBV7-9|.
TGTGCCAGCAGCTTAGTAGGACGGCGCAATCAGCCCCAGCATTTT
CASSLVGRRNQPQHF
>TRBJ2-3|.|TRBV19|.
TGTGCCAGTAGTATCCCTGGGAGCACAGATACGCAGTATTTT
CASSIPGSTDTQYF
>TRBJ1-6|.|TRBV15|.
TGTGCCACCAGCAGAGGGACCTATAATTCACCCCTCCACTTT
CATSRGTYNSPLHF
>TRBJ2-2|.|TRBV11-3|TRBD2
TGTGCCAGCAGCTTGGACGTAGCGGGAGGATTGGCCGGGGAGCTGTTTTTT
CASSLDVAGGLAGELFF
>TRBJ2-2|.|TRBV28|.
TGTGCCAGCAGGCAAACAGGGAGGGGGCCCGGGGAGCTGTTTTTT
CASRQTGRGPGELFF
>TRBJ1-2|.|TRBV29-1|.
TGCAGCGTTGTTGGGCCACAAACGGGGGGCTACACCTTC
CSVVGPQTGGYTF
>TRBJ2-3|.|TRBV30|TRBD2
TGTGCCTGGAGTTTCTCTAGCGGGAGGGTTAAAGATACGCAGTATTTT
CAWSFSSGRVKDTQYF
>TRBJ1-1|.|TRBV3-1/TRBV3-2|TRBD1
TGTGCCAGCAGCCCAAACAGGGGAACTGAAGCTTTCTTT
CASSPNRGTEAFF
>TRBJ1-2|few|TRBV9|.
TGTGCCAGCAGCGTAGGGACCGCCTATGGCTACACCTTC
CASSVGTAYGYTF
>TRBJ2-2|.|TRBV9|TRBD2
TGTGCCAGCAGCGACAGAGGAAGGGCGGGAGGCCTCACCGGGGAGCTGTTTTTT
CASSDRGRAGGLTGELFF
>TRBJ1-1|.|TRBV28|.
TGTGCCAGCAGCCTTCAGATGAACACTGAAGCTTTCTTT
CASSLQMNTEAFF
>TRBJ1-3|.|TRBV30|TRBD1
TGTGCCTGGAGTCTCAGGGGGGATGGAAACACCATATATTTT
CAWSLRGDGNTIYF
>TRBJ2-5|.|TRBV12-5|.
TGTGCTAGTGGTTTAGAAGAGACCCAGTACTTC
CASGLEETQYF